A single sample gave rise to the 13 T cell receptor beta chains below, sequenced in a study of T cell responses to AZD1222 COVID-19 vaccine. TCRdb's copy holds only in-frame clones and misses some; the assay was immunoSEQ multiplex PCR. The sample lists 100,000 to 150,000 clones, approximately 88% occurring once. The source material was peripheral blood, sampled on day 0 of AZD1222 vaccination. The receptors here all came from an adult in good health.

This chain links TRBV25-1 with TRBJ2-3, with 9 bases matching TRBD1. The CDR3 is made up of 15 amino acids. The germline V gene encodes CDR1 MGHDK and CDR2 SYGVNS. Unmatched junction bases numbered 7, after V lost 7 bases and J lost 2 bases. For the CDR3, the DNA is TGTGCCAGCAAAACAGACAGGGGGGACACAGATACGCAGTATTTT. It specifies CASKTDRGDTDTQYF.

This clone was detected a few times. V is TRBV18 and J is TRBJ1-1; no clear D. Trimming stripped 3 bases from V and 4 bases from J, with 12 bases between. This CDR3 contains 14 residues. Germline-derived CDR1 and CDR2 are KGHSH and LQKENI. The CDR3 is CASSPIDTSTEAFF. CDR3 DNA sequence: TGTGCCAGCTCACCCATCGACACGAGCACTGAAGCTTTCTTT.

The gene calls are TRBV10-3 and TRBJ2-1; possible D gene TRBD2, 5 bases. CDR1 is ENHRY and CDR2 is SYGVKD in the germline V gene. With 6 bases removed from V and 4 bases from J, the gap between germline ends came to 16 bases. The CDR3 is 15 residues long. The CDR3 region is CAIRPDSTGYNEQFF. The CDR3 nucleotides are TGTGCCATCAGGCCGGACTCGACGGGATACAATGAGCAGTTCTTC.

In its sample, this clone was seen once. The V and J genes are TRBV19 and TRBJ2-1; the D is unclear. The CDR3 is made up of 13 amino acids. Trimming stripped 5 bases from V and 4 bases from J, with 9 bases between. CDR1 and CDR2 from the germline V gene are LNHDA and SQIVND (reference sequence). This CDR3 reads CASSFTQYNEQFF. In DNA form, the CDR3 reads TGTGCCAGTAGTTTTACACAGTACAATGAGCAGTTCTTC.

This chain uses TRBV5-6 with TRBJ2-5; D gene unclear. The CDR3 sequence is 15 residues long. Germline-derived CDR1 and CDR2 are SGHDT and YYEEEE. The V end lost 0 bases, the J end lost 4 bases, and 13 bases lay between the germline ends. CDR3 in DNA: TGTGCCAGCAGCTTGGCCCGCCCAGAAGGAGAGACCCAGTACTTC. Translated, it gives CASSLARPEGETQYF.

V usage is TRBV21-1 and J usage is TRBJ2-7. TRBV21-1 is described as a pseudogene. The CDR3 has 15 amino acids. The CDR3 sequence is CASSKVVKFSYEQYF. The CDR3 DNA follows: TGTGCCAGCAGCAAAGTCGTAAAGTTCTCCTACGAGCAGTACTTC.

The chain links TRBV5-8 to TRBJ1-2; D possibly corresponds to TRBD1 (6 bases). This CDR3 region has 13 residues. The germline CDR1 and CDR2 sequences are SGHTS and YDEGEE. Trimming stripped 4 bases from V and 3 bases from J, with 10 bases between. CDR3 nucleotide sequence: TGTGCCAGCAGCACCAGGGGCTACTATGGCTACACCTTC. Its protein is CASSTRGYYGYTF.

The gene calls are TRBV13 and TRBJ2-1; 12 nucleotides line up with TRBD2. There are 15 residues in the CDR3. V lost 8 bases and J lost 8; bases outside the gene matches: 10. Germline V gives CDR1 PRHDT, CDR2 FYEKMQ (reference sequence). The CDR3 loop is CASASGRAGFDEQFF. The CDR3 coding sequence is TGTGCCAGCGCTAGCGGGAGGGCCGGGTTCGATGAGCAGTTCTTC. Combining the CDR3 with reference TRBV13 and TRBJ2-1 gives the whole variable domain AAGVIQSPRHLIKEKRETATLKCYPIPRHDTVYWYQQGPGQDPQFLISFYEKMQSDKGSIPDRFSAQQFSDYHSELNMSSLELGDSALYFCASASGRAGFDEQFFGPGTRLTVL.

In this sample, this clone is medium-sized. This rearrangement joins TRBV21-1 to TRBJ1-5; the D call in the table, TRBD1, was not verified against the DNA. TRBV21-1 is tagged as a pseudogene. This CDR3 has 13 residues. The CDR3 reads CASQGYSNQPQHF. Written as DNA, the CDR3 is TGTGCCAGTCAGGGATATAGCAATCAGCCCCAGCATTTT.

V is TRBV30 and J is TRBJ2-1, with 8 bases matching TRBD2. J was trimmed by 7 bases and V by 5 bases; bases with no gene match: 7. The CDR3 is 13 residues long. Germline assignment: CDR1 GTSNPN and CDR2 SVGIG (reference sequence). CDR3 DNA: TGTGCCTGGGGGGGGACTAGTAATAATGAGCAGTTCTTC. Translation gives CAWGGTSNNEQFF.

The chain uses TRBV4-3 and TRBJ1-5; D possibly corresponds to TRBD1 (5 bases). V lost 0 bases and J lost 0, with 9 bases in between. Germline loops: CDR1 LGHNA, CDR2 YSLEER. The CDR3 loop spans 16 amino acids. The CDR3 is CASSQEKTVSNQPQHF. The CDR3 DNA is TGCGCCAGCAGCCAAGAGAAGACAGTTAGCAATCAGCCCCAGCATTTT.

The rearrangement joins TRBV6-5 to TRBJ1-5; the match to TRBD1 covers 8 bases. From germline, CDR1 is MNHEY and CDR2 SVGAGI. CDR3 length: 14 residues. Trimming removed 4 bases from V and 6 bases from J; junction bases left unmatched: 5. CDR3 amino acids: CASSSGGISQPQHF. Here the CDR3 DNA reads TGTGCCAGCAGTTCAGGGGGCATTAGTCAGCCCCAGCATTTT.

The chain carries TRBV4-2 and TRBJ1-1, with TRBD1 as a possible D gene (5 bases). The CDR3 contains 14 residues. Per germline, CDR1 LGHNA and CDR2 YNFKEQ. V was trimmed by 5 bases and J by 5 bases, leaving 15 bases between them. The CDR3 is CASSKGKEGTEAFF. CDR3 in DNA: TGTGCCAGCAGCAAGGGGAAAGAGGGGACTGAAGCTTTCTTT.